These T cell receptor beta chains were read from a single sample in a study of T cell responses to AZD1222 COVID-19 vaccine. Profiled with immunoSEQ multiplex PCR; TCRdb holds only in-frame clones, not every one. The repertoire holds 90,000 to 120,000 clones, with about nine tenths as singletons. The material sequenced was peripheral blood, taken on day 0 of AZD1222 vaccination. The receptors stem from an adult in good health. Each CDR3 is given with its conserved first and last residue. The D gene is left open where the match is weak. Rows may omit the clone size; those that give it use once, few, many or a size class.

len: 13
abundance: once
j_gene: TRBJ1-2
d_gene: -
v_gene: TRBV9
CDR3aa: CASSVGQDYGYTF
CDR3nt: TGTGCCAGCAGCGTAGGTCAGGACTATGGCTACACCTTC

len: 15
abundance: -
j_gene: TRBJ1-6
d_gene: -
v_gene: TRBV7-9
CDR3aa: CASSQAAFRGSPLHF
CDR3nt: TGTGCCAGCAGCCAAGCAGCGTTTCGAGGTTCACCCCTCCACTTT

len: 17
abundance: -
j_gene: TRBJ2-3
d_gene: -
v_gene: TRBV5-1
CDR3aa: CASSLVVGSDSTDTQYF
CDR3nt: TGCGCCAGCAGCTTGGTGGTCGGTTCTGATAGCACAGATACGCAGTATTTT

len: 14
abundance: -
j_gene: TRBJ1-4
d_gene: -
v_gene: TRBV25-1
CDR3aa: CASSDWGTQKKLFF
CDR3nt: TGTGCCAGCAGTGATTGGGGGACCCAGAAAAAACTGTTTTTT

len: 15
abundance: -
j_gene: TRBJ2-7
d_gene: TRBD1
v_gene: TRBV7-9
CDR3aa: CASSSLGDRAYEQYF
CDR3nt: TGTGCCAGCAGCTCCCTAGGGGACAGGGCCTACGAGCAGTACTTC

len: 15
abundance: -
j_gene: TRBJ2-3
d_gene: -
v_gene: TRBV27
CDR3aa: CASNVHGQGADTQYF
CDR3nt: TGTGCCAGCAACGTGCACGGGCAGGGAGCAGATACGCAGTATTTT

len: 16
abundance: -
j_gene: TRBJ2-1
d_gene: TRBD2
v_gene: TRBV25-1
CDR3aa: CASSESFGGAGNEQFF
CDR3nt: TGTGCCAGCAGTGAATCCTTTGGGGGAGCGGGAAATGAGCAGTTCTTC

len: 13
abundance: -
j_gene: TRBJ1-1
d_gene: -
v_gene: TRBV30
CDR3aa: CAWSVNRNTEAFF
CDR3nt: TGTGCCTGGAGTGTCAACCGAAACACTGAAGCTTTCTTT

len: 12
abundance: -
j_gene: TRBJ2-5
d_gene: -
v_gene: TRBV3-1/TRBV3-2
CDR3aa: CASSPKTETQYF
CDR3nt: TGTGCCAGCAGCCCGAAGACGGAGACCCAGTACTTC

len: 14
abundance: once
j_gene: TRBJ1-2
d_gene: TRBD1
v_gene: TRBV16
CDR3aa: CASSQSGQGYGYTF
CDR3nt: TGTGCCAGCAGCCAATCCGGACAGGGCTATGGCTACACCTTC

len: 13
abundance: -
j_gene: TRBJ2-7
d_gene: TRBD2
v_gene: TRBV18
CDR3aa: CASSAGTTYEQYF
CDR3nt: TGTGCCAGCTCAGCCGGGACTACCTACGAGCAGTACTTC

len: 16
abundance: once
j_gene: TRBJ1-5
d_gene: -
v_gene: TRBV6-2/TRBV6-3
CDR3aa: CASSPTRGTSNQPQHF
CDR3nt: TGTGCCAGCAGTCCGACGCGGGGGACTAGCAATCAGCCCCAGCATTTT

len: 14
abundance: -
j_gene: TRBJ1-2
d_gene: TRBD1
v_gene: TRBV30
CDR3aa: CAWSQDRGTYGYTF
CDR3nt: TGTGCCTGGAGCCAAGACAGGGGTACGTATGGCTACACCTTC

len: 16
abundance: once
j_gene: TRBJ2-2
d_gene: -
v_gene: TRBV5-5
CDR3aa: CASSLWGRRNTGELFF
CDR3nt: TGTGCCAGCAGCTTGTGGGGGCGGAGGAACACCGGGGAGCTGTTTTTT

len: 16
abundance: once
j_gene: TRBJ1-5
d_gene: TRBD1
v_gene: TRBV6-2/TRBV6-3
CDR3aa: CASSSLDRGRDQPQHF
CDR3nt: TGTGCCAGCAGTTCCCTCGACAGGGGTAGGGATCAGCCCCAGCATTTT

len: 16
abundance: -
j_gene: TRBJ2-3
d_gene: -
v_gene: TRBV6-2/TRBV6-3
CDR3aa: CASSSPKGTSTDTQYF
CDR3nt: TGTGCCAGCAGTTCCCCGAAGGGGACAAGCACAGATACGCAGTATTTT

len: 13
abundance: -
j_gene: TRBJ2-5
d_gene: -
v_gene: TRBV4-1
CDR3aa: CASSQGGEETQYF
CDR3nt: TGCGCCAGCAGCCAAGGGGGGGAGGAGACCCAGTACTTC

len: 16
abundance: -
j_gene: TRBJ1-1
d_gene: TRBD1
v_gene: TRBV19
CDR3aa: CASSIKGQPMNTEAFF
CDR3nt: TGTGCCAGTAGTATTAAGGGACAGCCCATGAACACTGAAGCTTTCTTT

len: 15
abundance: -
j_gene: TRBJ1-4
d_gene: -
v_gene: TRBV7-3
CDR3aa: CASSPWGFSKEKLFF
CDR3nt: TGTGCCAGCAGCCCTTGGGGCTTCTCAAAAGAAAAACTGTTTTTT

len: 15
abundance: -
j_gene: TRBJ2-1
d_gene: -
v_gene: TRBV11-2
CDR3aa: CASSSRLGRFNEQFF
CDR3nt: TGTGCCAGCAGCTCACGACTAGGCCGCTTTAATGAGCAGTTCTTC

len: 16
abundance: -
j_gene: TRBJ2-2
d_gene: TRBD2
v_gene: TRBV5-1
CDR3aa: CASSSGLAGGTGELFF
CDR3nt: TGCGCCAGCAGCTCCGGACTAGCGGGCGGCACCGGGGAGCTGTTTTTT

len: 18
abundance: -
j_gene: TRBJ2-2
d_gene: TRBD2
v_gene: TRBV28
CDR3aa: CASSAGTSGTIGAGELFF
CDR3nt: TGTGCCAGCAGTGCCGGGACTAGCGGGACAATCGGGGCCGGGGAGCTGTTTTTT